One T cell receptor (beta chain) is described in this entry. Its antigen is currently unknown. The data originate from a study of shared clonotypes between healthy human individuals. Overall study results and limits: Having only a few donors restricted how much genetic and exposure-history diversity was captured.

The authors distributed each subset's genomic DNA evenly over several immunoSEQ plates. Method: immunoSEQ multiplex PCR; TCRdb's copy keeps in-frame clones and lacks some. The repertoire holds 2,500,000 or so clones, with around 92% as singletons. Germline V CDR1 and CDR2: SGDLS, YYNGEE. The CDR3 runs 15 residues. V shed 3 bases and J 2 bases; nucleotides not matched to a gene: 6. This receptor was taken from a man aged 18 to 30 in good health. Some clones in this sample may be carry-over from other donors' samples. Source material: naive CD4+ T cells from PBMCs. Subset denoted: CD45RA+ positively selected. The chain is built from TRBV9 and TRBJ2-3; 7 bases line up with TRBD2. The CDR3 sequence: CASSGRDYNTDTQYF. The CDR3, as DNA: TGTGCCAGCAGCGGCCGGGACTATAACACAGATACGCAGTATTTT.